This TCR beta chain stems from a study of cytomegalovirus exposure and HLA in healthy donors. General study findings and limits: A later analysis revealed that TCR association rates differed between HLA loci, peaking at DRB1 and bottoming out at HLA-C. It is likely that the observed cluster of highly shared sequence variants was a sequencing artifact. Prior analysis indicated that the majority of TCR beta V segments exhibited productivity approximately 90% or approximately 30% of the time. Roughly even sequencing depth across donors was the assumption behind the presence/absence analyses.

A multiplex PCR was run with 60 Vbeta primers and 13 Jbeta primers. TCRdb's table, derived via immunoSEQ multiplex PCR, lists solely in-frame clones and lacks some. The sample records approximately 160,000 clones, over 70% being singletons. The CDR3 consists of 14 residues. Per germline, CDR1 SGDLS and CDR2 YYNGEE. Comments on this clone: Its specificity is not known. One end of the junction varies from germline; a read error may be responsible.

The source material was PBMCs. The chain combines TRBV9 with TRBJ2-6; maybe TRBD2 (6 bases). The receptor comes from a woman in her forties or fifties in good health and CMV-seropositive. The CDR3 coding sequence is TGTGCCAGCAGCGTAGGAGGCGGGGCCAACGGCCTGACTTTC. Its translation is CASSVGGGANGLTF.